The clone carrying this T cell receptor beta chain is a singleton in its sample. These data come from a study of CD8 T cells in Susac syndrome. cDNA came from roughly 0.47 to 1 ug RNA primed by random hexamers. The amplification used immunoSEQ multiplex PCR on TCR beta CDR3; it spanned 54 Vbeta and 13 Jbeta. MiXCR, run by TCRdb on the immunoSEQ multiplex PCR reads, gives a single entry per CDR3 protein. Of about 180,000 distinct CDR3 sequences listed, around 95% were seen once; the top ten hold 0.093%. Included as multiple sclerosis controls were treatment-naive patients who had stable or active relapsing-remitting disease. Bulk CD8+ and CD4+ cells came from magnetic negative isolation; CD8+ TEMRA by FACS. CDR3 length: 15 residues. Germline lookup yields CDR1 SGHRS and CDR2 YFSETQ. V gave up 3 bases and J gave up 13 bases, with 25 bases separating them.

The source of this sequence is a human donor with multiple sclerosis. The sample was CD4+ T cells from PBMCs. The chain is built from TRBV5-1 and TRBJ2-5; D unclear. The CDR3 coding sequence is TGCGCCAGCAGCTCCGACCCAACTTCGGTGGTCGGTGGGTACTTC. Amino acids: CASSSDPTSVVGGYF.